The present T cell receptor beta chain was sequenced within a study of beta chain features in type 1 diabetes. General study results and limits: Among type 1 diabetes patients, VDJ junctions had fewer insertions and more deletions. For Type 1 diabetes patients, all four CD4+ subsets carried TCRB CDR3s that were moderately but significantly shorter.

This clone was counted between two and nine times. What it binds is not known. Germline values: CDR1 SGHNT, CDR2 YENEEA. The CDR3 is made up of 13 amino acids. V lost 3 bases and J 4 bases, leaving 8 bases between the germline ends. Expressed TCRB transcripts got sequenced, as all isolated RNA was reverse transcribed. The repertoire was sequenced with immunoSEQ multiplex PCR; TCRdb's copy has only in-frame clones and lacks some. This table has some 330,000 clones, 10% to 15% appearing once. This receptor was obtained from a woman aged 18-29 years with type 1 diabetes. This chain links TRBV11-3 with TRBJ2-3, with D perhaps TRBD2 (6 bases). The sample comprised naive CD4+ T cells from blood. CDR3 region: CASSFTGADTQYF. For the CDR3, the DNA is TGTGCCAGCAGCTTCACGGGGGCAGATACGCAGTATTTT. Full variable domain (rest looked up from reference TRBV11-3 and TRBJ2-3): EAGVVQSPRYKIIEKKQPVAFWCNPISGHNTLYWYLQNLGQGPELLIRYENEEAVDDSQLPKDRFSAERLKGVDSTLKIQPAELGDSAVYLCASSFTGADTQYFGPGTRLTVL.